These 23 T cell receptor beta chains were all obtained from the same sample, sequenced in a study of cytomegalovirus exposure and HLA in healthy donors. PCR amplification relied on 60 Vbeta primers (plus 13 Jbeta primers). Profiled with immunoSEQ multiplex PCR; TCRdb holds only in-frame clones, not every one. In the table there are about 270,000 clones, 70% to 90% of which are singletons. Specimen: PBMCs. These receptors were collected from a man aged 35-49 years in good health and CMV-seropositive.

The rearrangement uses TRBV5-1 and TRBJ2-3; 9 nucleotides line up with TRBD2. J lost 4 bases, V lost 0 bases, and 12 bases had no gene match. This CDR3 is 18 amino acids long. CDR1 and CDR2 from the germline V gene are SGHRS and YFSETQ. The CDR3 reads CASSLDGLARPLPDTQYF. CDR3 bases: TGCGCCAGCAGCTTGGATGGACTAGCGAGACCCCTACCAGATACGCAGTATTTT.

J is TRBJ2-1 and V is TRBV2; 7 bases are shared with TRBD1. This CDR3 region has 15 residues. The trim removed 6 bases at V and 5 bases at J, leaving 10 bases unmatched. Germline V gives CDR1 SNHLY, CDR2 FYNNEI. The CDR3 sequence is CASRTDRVPHNEQFF. The CDR3 DNA is TGTGCCAGCAGGACCGACAGGGTCCCCCACAATGAGCAGTTCTTC. The whole variable domain, remainder taken from reference TRBV2 and TRBJ2-1, is EPEVTQTPSHQVTQMGQEVILRCVPISNHLYFYWYRQILGQKVEFLVSFYNNEISEKSEIFDDQFSVERPDGSNFTLKIRSTKLEDSAMYFCASRTDRVPHNEQFFGPGTRLTVL.

The V call is TRBV6-1, the J call TRBJ1-2; D may be TRBD1 (5 bases). This CDR3 has 13 residues. V was cut by 3 bases and J by 7 bases, with 12 bases left in between. The germline gives CDR1 MNHNS, CDR2 SASEGT. The CDR3 sequence is CASSDGTRGGYTF. The CDR3 bases are TGTGCCAGCAGTGATGGGACTCGAGGTGGCTACACCTTC.

CDR3 amino acids: CASSPRTSGRSGELFF. CDR3 sequence (DNA): TGTGCCAGCAGCCCAAGGACTAGCGGGAGGTCCGGGGAGCTGTTTTTT. The V call is TRBV7-9, the J call TRBJ2-2; the match to TRBD2 covers 14 bases. The J segment lost 6 bases and the V segment lost 5 bases, leaving 5 bases of the junction unmatched. The CDR3 loop spans 16 amino acids. From germline, CDR1 is SEHNR and CDR2 FQNEAQ (reference sequence).

The genes are TRBV28 and TRBJ2-1, with 9 nucleotides matching TRBD2. The CDR3 covers 15 residues. V was clipped by 4 bases and J by 9 bases; unmatched bases: 10. Germline assignment: CDR1 MDHEN and CDR2 SYDVKM. In nucleotides, the CDR3 is TGTGCCAGCAGTTCCCGCGCGGGAGGGTGGGGTGAGCAGTTCTTC. Protein product: CASSSRAGGWGEQFF.

V and J are TRBV28 and TRBJ2-7; D is unresolved. Trimming pared 3 bases from V and 3 bases from J, leaving 18 bases between. Germline V gene sequence: CDR1 MDHEN, CDR2 SYDVKM. The CDR3 consists of 16 residues. The CDR3 DNA reads TGTGCCAGCAGTTTGAGTGAGGTAGCCTTCAACTACGAGCAGTACTTC. Translation gives CASSLSEVAFNYEQYF.

This clone turned up a few times. The chain employs TRBV5-1 and TRBJ1-2; maybe TRBD1 (5 bases). The germline CDR1 and CDR2 sequences are SGHRS and YFSETQ. This CDR3 has 13 amino acids. V lost 5 bases and J 8 bases, leaving 16 bases between the germline ends. The CDR3 region is CASSFGQQDGYTF. CDR3 nucleotide sequence: TGCGCCAGCAGTTTTGGACAACAGGACGGCTACACCTTC.

The V and J genes are TRBV2 and TRBJ2-3, with 11 bases that match TRBD1. This CDR3 spans 16 amino acids. The junction had 7 bases not matched to a gene; V was cut back by 5 bases and J by 3 bases. Germline assignment: CDR1 SNHLY and CDR2 FYNNEI. In nucleotides, the CDR3 is TGTGCCAGCAGTTTAGGACAGGGGGCAACAACAGATACGCAGTATTTT. Translating it yields CASSLGQGATTDTQYF.

The chain is built from TRBV6-1 and TRBJ2-5; 9 bases are a match to TRBD2. The junction had 5 bases not matched to a gene; V was cut back by 7 bases and J by 5 bases. Per germline, CDR1 MNHNS and CDR2 SASEGT. This CDR3 has 13 residues. Written as DNA, the CDR3 is TGTGCCAGCATGCGGGGGGGTGGGGAGACCCAGTACTTC. Its translation: CASMRGGGETQYF.

The rearrangement joins TRBV5-1 to TRBJ2-5, with a tentative D call TRBD1 (6 bases). The assigned J gene may be wrong: the sequence end matches TRBJ2-7 better. CDR3 length: 15 amino acids. Per germline, CDR1 SGHRS and CDR2 YFSETQ. This CDR3 reads CASSDLGQGVDEQYF. For the CDR3, the DNA is TGCGCCAGCAGTGATTTGGGACAAGGTGTCGACGAGCAGTACTTC.

The rearrangement joins TRBV2 to TRBJ1-2; a possible D gene is TRBD1 (5 bases). This CDR3 has 16 amino acids. Trimming cost V 6 bases and J 4 bases, with 21 bases left between them. Germline values: CDR1 SNHLY, CDR2 FYNNEI. The CDR3, as DNA: TGTGCCAGCAGCGCCAGGGTTCCCCTATATGCCTATGGCTACACCTTC. Encoded protein: CASSARVPLYAYGYTF.

The chain links TRBV28 to TRBJ1-1, with a tentative D call TRBD1 (6 bases). The CDR3 has 15 amino acids. Trimming stripped 4 bases from V and 7 bases from J, with 19 bases between. Germline lookup yields CDR1 MDHEN and CDR2 SYDVKM. The CDR3 DNA follows: TGTGCCAGCAGTTCCTCAGGGGACCCCTCGATTGAAGCTTTCTTT. It is translated as CASSSSGDPSIEAFF.

The CDR3 region is CASSPGDRILNTEAFF. The DNA of the CDR3 is TGTGCCAGTAGTCCGGGGGACAGGATTCTGAACACTGAAGCTTTCTTT. V usage is TRBV19 and J usage is TRBJ1-1; 8 bases line up with TRBD1. The germline gives CDR1 LNHDA, CDR2 SQIVND (reference sequence). Unmatched junction bases numbered 8, after V lost 5 bases and J lost 0 bases. CDR3 length: 16 residues. Variable domain in full (rest from reference TRBV19 and TRBJ1-1): DGGITQSPKYLFRKEGQNVTLSCEQNLNHDAMYWYRQDPGQGLRLIYYSQIVNDFQKGDIAEGYSVSREKKESFPLTVTSAQKNPTAFYLCASSPGDRILNTEAFFGQGTRLTVV.

The J gene is TRBJ2-7, the V gene TRBV11-2; D possibly corresponds to TRBD1 (5 bases). Looked up from germline, CDR1 is SGHAT and CDR2 is FQNNGV. The CDR3 contains 12 residues. Trimming stripped 5 bases from V and 4 bases from J, with 9 bases between. The DNA of the CDR3 is TGTGCCAGCAGCCGCCAGGGTTACGAGCAGTACTTC. Residues: CASSRQGYEQYF.

This clone turned up a few times. The chain employs TRBV19 and TRBJ2-1; D might be TRBD1 (5 bases). Looked up from germline, CDR1 is LNHDA and CDR2 is SQIVND (reference sequence). V was trimmed by 4 bases and J by 0 bases, leaving 13 bases between them. The CDR3 length is 16 residues. The CDR3 loop reads CASSTRETLSYNEQFF. The CDR3 bases are TGTGCCAGTAGTACCAGGGAAACCCTCTCCTACAATGAGCAGTTCTTC.

DNA of the CDR3: TGTGCCAGCTCACCCGCGGCCGGACTAGCGGGGATCTACGAGCAGTACTTC. Translated, it gives CASSPAAGLAGIYEQYF. The chain joins TRBV18 to TRBJ2-7, with 12 bases matching TRBD2. CDR3 length: 17 amino acids. With V trimmed by 3 bases and J by 3 bases, 9 bases remained unmatched. Germline V gene sequence: CDR1 KGHSH, CDR2 LQKENI.

This clone was seen only a few times. The gene calls are TRBV9 and TRBJ2-1; 11 bases align to TRBD2. The ends lost 0 bases at V and 9 bases at J; junction bases unmatched: 5. CDR1 SGDLS and CDR2 YYNGEE come from the germline V gene. The CDR3 contains 15 residues. CDR3 amino acids: CASSVVASGRSEQFF. The CDR3 DNA follows: TGTGCCAGCAGCGTAGTCGCTAGCGGGAGGAGTGAGCAGTTCTTC.

The rearrangement uses TRBV4-1 and TRBJ1-2; 9 bases fit TRBD1. The CDR3 runs to 15 residues. CDR1 is MGHRA, CDR2 YSYEKL, per germline. V lost 1 base, J lost 7 bases, and 7 bases stayed unmatched. CDR3 protein: CASSQVNRGRGGYTF. The CDR3 region has the DNA TGCGCCAGCAGCCAAGTAAACAGGGGGCGGGGTGGCTACACCTTC.

This clone was detected only once. The chain is built from TRBV27 and TRBJ2-7, with D uncertain. Germline V gene lookup returns CDR1 MNHEY and CDR2 SMNVEV (reference sequence). The CDR3 length is 15 residues. The V gene lost 4 bases and the J gene lost 1 base, with 14 bases spanning the gap. CDR3: CASSSSVAFSYEQYF. The CDR3, as DNA: TGTGCCAGCAGTTCTTCAGTGGCCTTTTCCTACGAGCAGTACTTC.

The CDR3 is CASSVQGQGGELFF. The CDR3 DNA reads as TGTGCCAGCAGCGTACAGGGGCAAGGTGGGGAGCTGTTTTTT. The chain has TRBV9 and TRBJ2-2; D is possibly TRBD1 (6 bases). Trimming removed 1 base at V and 8 bases at J, with 12 bases between. Germline V gene sequence: CDR1 SGDLS, CDR2 YYNGEE. The length of the CDR3 is 14 residues.

This chain uses TRBV6-5 with TRBJ2-7; weak D call: TRBD1 (5 bases). V shed 2 bases and J shed 1 base, with 15 bases lying between them. The germline V gene has CDR1 MNHEY and CDR2 SVGAGI. The CDR3 is made up of 16 amino acids. This CDR3 reads CASSYVQAAGSYEQYF. Here the CDR3 DNA reads TGTGCCAGCAGTTACGTACAGGCCGCAGGTTCCTACGAGCAGTACTTC.

J is TRBJ2-7 and V is TRBV18, with 9 bases lining up with TRBD1. From germline, CDR1 is KGHSH and CDR2 LQKENI. With 1 base clipped from V and 2 bases from J, the junction kept 12 bases outside the gene matches. The CDR3 length is 18 residues. The CDR3: CASSPQGLADRGTYEQYF. The DNA for the CDR3 is TGTGCCAGCTCACCACAAGGGTTAGCGGACAGGGGTACCTACGAGCAGTACTTC.

The rearrangement joins TRBV6-1 to TRBJ2-7, with 8 bases that match TRBD1. Germline values: CDR1 MNHNS, CDR2 SASEGT. Trimming removed 6 bases from V and 4 bases from J; junction bases left unmatched: 11. This CDR3 has 15 amino acids. This chain's CDR3 is CASSGPRTGRYEQYF. The CDR3 DNA reads TGTGCCAGCAGCGGGCCTCGGACAGGGAGGTACGAGCAGTACTTC.